This T cell receptor (beta chain) came from a study of HIV-infected patients and healthy controls. Alpha and beta constant-region primers primed reverse transcription of around 550 ng RNA. Each of the alpha and beta chains got its own library through chain-specific third strand synthesis with indices. MiXCR, applied by TCRdb to the 5' RACE reads, yields one record per CDR3 protein. In the table there are about 10,000 distinct CDR3 sequences, roughly 5.2% of which are singletons. This clonotype appeared a few times. Germline V gene sequence: CDR1 PRHDT, CDR2 FYEKMQ (reference sequence). CDR3 length equals 13 residues. Trimming left V 7 bases short and J 9 bases short, with 16 bases between. All unsorted peripheral T cells were captured because whole blood was used without fractionation.

The chain is built from TRBV13 and TRBJ2-1; maybe TRBD1 (6 bases). The clonotype was recovered from an adult with HIV infection. Sequencing was performed on blood, taken before antiretroviral therapy. The CDR3 spells CASNSDRTGEQFF. CDR3 coding DNA: TGTGCCAGCAACTCGGACAGAACGGGTGAGCAGTTCTTC.